Below are 16 T cell receptor beta chains sequenced from a single sample in a study of shared clonotypes between healthy human individuals. Only in-frame clones appear in the TCRdb table, and some are missing; sequencing was by immunoSEQ multiplex PCR. Among 2 million to 2.5 million clones listed, approximately 94% were seen once. As defined, naive CD8 cells were CD45RO-negative and positively selected for CCR7, with terminally differentiated effector memory CD45RA+ cells excluded. The source material was naive CD8+ T cells from PBMCs. The receptors were sampled from a man between 18 and 35 years old in good health. Some clones in this sample may be carry-over from other donors' samples.

Of note for this clone: This specimen includes other DNA sequences encoding the same CDR3. This rearrangement joins TRBV27 to TRBJ2-7; a weak D match, TRBD1 (5 bases). The V end lost 6 bases, the J end lost 0 bases, and 9 bases lay between the germline ends. This CDR3 comprises 13 residues. CDR1 is MNHEY, CDR2 SMNVEV, per germline (reference sequence). Written as DNA, the CDR3 is TGTGCCAGCAGCCTAGGGGCCTCCTACGAGCAGTACTTC. This sequence encodes CASSLGASYEQYF.

Of note for this clone: Other DNA sequences of this sample code for an identical CDR3. The chain joins TRBV28 to TRBJ2-7; D is perhaps TRBD2 (5 bases). The V end lost 8 bases, the J end lost 2 bases, and 13 bases lay between the germline ends. The CDR3 consists of 13 residues. Germline loops: CDR1 MDHEN, CDR2 SYDVKM. CDR3 sequence reads: CASRPRGTYEQYF. CDR3 sequence (DNA): TGTGCCAGCCGCCCCCGGGGAACCTACGAGCAGTACTTC. Looking up the rest from reference TRBV28 and TRBJ2-7 gives the full variable domain: DVKVTQSSRYLVKRTGEKVFLECVQDMDHENMFWYRQDPGLGLRLIYFSYDVKMKEKGDIPEGYSVSREKKERFSLILESASTNQTSMYLCASRPRGTYEQYFGPGTRLTVT.

This chain connects TRBV28 to TRBJ1-2; no clear D. This CDR3 comprises 14 residues. Germline CDR1 is MDHEN and CDR2 is SYDVKM. V lost 3 bases to trimming and J lost 5 bases, with 13 bases between them. Here the CDR3 DNA reads TGTGCCAGCAGTTTGGGTCTCATGGGGTATGGCTACACCTTC. It is translated as CASSLGLMGYGYTF.

This chain joins TRBV18 and TRBJ2-7, with no clear D. In germline, CDR1 is KGHSH, CDR2 LQKENI. CDR3 length: 16 amino acids. V lost 2 bases, J lost 3 bases, and 17 bases lay in between. Here the CDR3 reads CASSPVSRGIDYEQYF. The CDR3 bases are TGTGCCAGCTCACCAGTCAGCCGAGGCATCGACTACGAGCAGTACTTC.

This clone was detected once. Other nucleotide sequences from this sample produce the same CDR3. The chain employs TRBV28 and TRBJ2-7, with TRBD2 identical over 7 bases. V dropped 6 bases and J dropped 2; count of bases not matched to a gene: 4. CDR1 MDHEN and CDR2 SYDVKM come from the germline V gene. The CDR3 length is 13 residues. The CDR3 is CASSLGLAYEQYF. The CDR3 nucleotides read TGTGCCAGCAGCCTTGGACTAGCCTACGAGCAGTACTTC.

This clone was counted a few times. The chain has TRBV5-6 and TRBJ1-1; D is unresolved. Trimming took off 0 bases at V and 2 bases at J, with 5 bases between the two ends. The CDR3 runs to 13 residues. The germline V gene encodes CDR1 SGHDT and CDR2 YYEEEE. CDR3 in DNA: TGTGCCAGCAGCTTGGCGCCAAACACTGAAGCTTTCTTT. It codes for CASSLAPNTEAFF.

The chain employs TRBV27 and TRBJ2-7; perhaps TRBD2 as D (6 bases). This CDR3 has 13 amino acids. Trimming stripped 0 bases from V and 11 bases from J, with 14 bases between. Germline V gene data show CDR1 as MNHEY and CDR2 as SMNVEV (reference sequence). The CDR3 nucleotides are TGTGCCAGCAGTTTATCCGCGGGGTACGAAAAGTACTTC. It specifies CASSLSAGYEKYF.

V and J are TRBV9 and TRBJ2-2; 10 bases map to TRBD2. The germline V gene encodes CDR1 SGDLS and CDR2 YYNGEE. The CDR3 runs 17 residues. V dropped 3 bases and J dropped 1; count of bases not matched to a gene: 6. In nucleotides, the CDR3 is TGTGCCAGCAGCGCGCCAGGGACTAGCGAGAACACCGGGGAGCTGTTTTTT. Protein: CASSAPGTSENTGELFF.

In its sample, this clone was seen once. The V call is TRBV11-2, the J call TRBJ1-1; the D gene is possibly TRBD1 (5 bases). Germline V CDR1 and CDR2: SGHAT, FQNNGV. The V end lost 5 bases, the J end lost 5 bases, and 18 bases lay between the germline ends. There are 15 residues in the CDR3. The CDR3 region has the DNA TGTGCCAGCAGCATTATTTTTCAGGGAGAAACTGAAGCTTTCTTT. It yields the protein CASSIIFQGETEAFF.

J is TRBJ1-1 and V is TRBV19; D possibly corresponds to TRBD1 (6 bases). CDR1 is LNHDA and CDR2 is SQIVND in the germline V gene (reference sequence). The ends were cut back, 7 bases at V and 3 bases at J, with 15 bases in the middle. The CDR3 covers 14 residues. CDR3 in amino acids: CASKDSPGDTEAFF. CDR3 bases: TGTGCCAGTAAGGACAGCCCGGGGGACACTGAAGCTTTCTTT.

The chain links TRBV7-9 to TRBJ1-1; no clear D gene. CDR3 length equals 10 residues. Germline V gene lookup returns CDR1 SEHNR and CDR2 FQNEAQ (reference sequence). With 7 bases removed from V and 11 bases from J, the gap between germline ends came to 11 bases. The CDR3 protein is CASNPRGAFF. DNA for the CDR3: TGTGCCAGCAACCCCCGTGGGGCTTTCTTT.

The V and J genes are TRBV7-9 and TRBJ2-5, with D hard to call. Germline V gene sequence: CDR1 SEHNR, CDR2 FQNEAQ (reference sequence). The CDR3 runs to 13 residues. Trimming cost V 1 base and J 2 bases, with 5 bases left between them. CDR3 protein: CASSLVPQETQYF. The CDR3 DNA sequence: TGTGCCAGCAGCTTAGTCCCGCAAGAGACCCAGTACTTC.

The chain combines TRBV7-9 with TRBJ1-2; 8 bases agree with TRBD1. The ends lost 1 base at V and 3 bases at J; junction bases unmatched: 4. This CDR3 has 15 residues. Germline V gene sequence: CDR1 SEHNR, CDR2 FQNEAQ (reference sequence). The CDR3 here is CASSLGPGGHYGYTF. CDR3 in DNA: TGTGCCAGCAGCTTAGGTCCAGGGGGCCACTATGGCTACACCTTC.

This clone was recorded once. Written as DNA, the CDR3 is TGTGCCAGCTCACCACCGGGTTCCTTTGAGCAGTTCTTC. Translated: CASSPPGSFEQFF. This chain connects TRBV18 to TRBJ2-1; no definite D call. The length of the CDR3 is 13 residues. Germline CDR1 KGHSH, CDR2 LQKENI. Trimming left V 0 bases short and J 9 bases short, with 9 bases between. Supplemented by reference TRBV18 and TRBJ2-1, the full variable domain reads NAGVMQNPRHLVRRRGQEARLRCSPMKGHSHVYWYRQLPEEGLKFMVYLQKENIIDESGMPKERFSAEFPKEGPSILRIQQVVRGDSAAYFCASSPPGSFEQFFGPGTRLTVL.

The gene calls are TRBV21-1 and TRBJ2-5; the table gives TRBD2 as D, unverified against the DNA. TRBV21-1 counts as a pseudogene. CDR3 length equals 17 residues. The CDR3, as DNA: TGTGCCAGCAGCAAAGAACATCCTAGCGATTCCCCGGAGACCCAGTACTTC. Protein sequence: CASSKEHPSDSPETQYF.

Comment on this clone: Other DNA sequences in this sample translate to the same CDR3. CDR3 nucleotide sequence: TGCGCCAGCAGCCAAGTCCCGCGACAGGGGAACTATGGCTACACCTTC. Encoded protein: CASSQVPRQGNYGYTF. The chain joins TRBV4-1 to TRBJ1-2; 8 nucleotides align to TRBD1. The CDR3 contains 16 residues. In germline, CDR1 is MGHRA, CDR2 YSYEKL. Losses at the gene ends were 1 base for V and 2 bases for J; bases not matched to a gene: 6.